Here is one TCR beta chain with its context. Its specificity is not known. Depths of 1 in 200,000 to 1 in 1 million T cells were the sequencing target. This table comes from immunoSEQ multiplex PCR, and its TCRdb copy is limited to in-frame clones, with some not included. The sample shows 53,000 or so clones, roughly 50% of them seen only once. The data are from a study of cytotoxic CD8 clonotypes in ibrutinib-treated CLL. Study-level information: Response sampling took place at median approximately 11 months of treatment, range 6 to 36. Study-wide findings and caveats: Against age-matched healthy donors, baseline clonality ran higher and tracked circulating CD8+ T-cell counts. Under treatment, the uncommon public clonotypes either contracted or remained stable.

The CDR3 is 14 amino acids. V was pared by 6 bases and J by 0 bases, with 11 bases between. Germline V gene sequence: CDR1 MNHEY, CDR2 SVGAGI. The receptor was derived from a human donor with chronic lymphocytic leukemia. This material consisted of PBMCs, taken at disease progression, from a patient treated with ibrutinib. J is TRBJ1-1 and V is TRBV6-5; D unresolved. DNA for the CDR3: TGTGCCAGCAGACAAGTAACCATGAACACTGAAGCTTTCTTT. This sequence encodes CASRQVTMNTEAFF.